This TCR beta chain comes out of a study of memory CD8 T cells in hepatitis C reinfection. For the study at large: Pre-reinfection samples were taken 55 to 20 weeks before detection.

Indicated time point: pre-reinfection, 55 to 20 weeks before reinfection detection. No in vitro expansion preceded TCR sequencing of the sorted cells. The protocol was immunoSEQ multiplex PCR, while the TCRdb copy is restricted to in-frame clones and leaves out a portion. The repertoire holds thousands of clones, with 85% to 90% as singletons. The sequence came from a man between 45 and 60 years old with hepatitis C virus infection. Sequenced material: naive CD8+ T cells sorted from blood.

The CDR3 DNA reads TGTGCCAGCAGGAGGACTAGCTTGTCTGCAGATACGCAGTATTTT. Encoded protein: CASRRTSLSADTQYF. This rearrangement joins TRBV27 to TRBJ2-3; 8 nucleotides line up with TRBD2. The CDR3 has 15 residues. After removal of 6 bases from V and 4 bases from J, the junction contained 9 bases not matched to a gene. Germline assignment: CDR1 MNHEY and CDR2 SMNVEV (reference sequence).